This TCR beta chain was sequenced in a study of technical replicates of blood from four donors. Method: immunoSEQ multiplex PCR; TCRdb's copy keeps in-frame clones and lacks some. The data contain fewer than 15,000 clones, 94% of them singletons. The receptor was derived from a human donor in good health. Specimen: PBMCs.

The CDR3 DNA sequence: TGTGCCAGCACTAATTACAATGAGCAGTTCTTC. It translates to CASTNYNEQFF. V gene TRBV2 combines with J gene TRBJ2-1; no clear D. V was cut by 7 bases and J by 4 bases, with 5 bases left in between. The CDR3 is 11 amino acids. Germline loops: CDR1 SNHLY, CDR2 FYNNEI.